This TCR beta chain was observed in a study of response to subunit inactivated influenza vaccine. Overall study results and limits: It was the authors' suggestion that each seasonal influenza vaccination recruits few new T cells.

Trimming cost V 0 bases and J 5 bases, with 17 bases left between them. Germline V CDR1 and CDR2: SGDLS, YYNGEE. The CDR3 has 16 residues. In this sample, this clonotype turned up a few times. The antigen is unknown. TCRdb reprocessed the RT-PCR reads via MiXCR and lists one record per CDR3 protein. The data contain under 550,000 distinct CDR3 sequences, approximately 7.2% of them singletons. The chain has TRBV9 and TRBJ1-2, with D tentatively TRBD1 (6 bases). The receptor was isolated from a man aged 50 to 69 who received an inactivated influenza vaccine. Sequenced material: PBMCs from blood, taken approximately 25 months after vaccination. The CDR3 region is CASSVATGGGYYGYTF. The DNA of the CDR3 is TGTGCCAGCAGCGTAGCTACGGGAGGGGGTTATTATGGCTACACCTTC.